The source of this TCR beta chain is a study of OX40 agonist ivuxolimab in advanced cancers. Background on the study: Partial responses were achieved by three patients: one hepatocellular carcinoma, two cutaneous melanoma.

This clone was counted between two and nine times. The antigen is unknown. Study-wide points: CD8+ T cells were the subset that, on average, had more expanded clones than CD4+. Normalized expansion of T-cell clones was also low for some nonresponders.

Clones were read by immunoSEQ multiplex PCR, and TCRdb kept only the in-frame ones, dropping some. The sample contains about 64,000 clones, roughly 90% of which appear only once. The ends lost 7 bases at V and 3 bases at J; junction bases unmatched: 5. The CDR3 loop spans 15 amino acids. CDR1 and CDR2 (germline): MNHEY, SVGAGI. Sample: CD4+ or CD8+ T cells sorted from blood, taken in a trial of the OX40 agonist ivuxolimab. The sequence derives from an adult with an advanced solid tumor such as melanoma, head and neck, liver or kidney cancer. This chain connects TRBV6-5 to TRBJ2-7; 14 nucleotides align to TRBD2. The CDR3 is CASTRGTSGGYEQYF. CDR3 sequence (DNA): TGTGCCAGCACAAGGGGGACTAGCGGGGGCTACGAGCAGTACTTC.